A selection of T cell receptor beta chains follows, all from one sample in a study of blood T cell repertoires in COVID-19. Produced via immunoSEQ multiplex PCR; TCRdb's table is partial and in-frame only. The sample includes roughly 250,000 clones, approximately 91% of them seen just once. The sample was PBMCs or T cells enriched from blood (not recorded which). The receptor set was obtained from a woman aged 40 to 50 with acute COVID-19. The CDR3 runs from the conserved cysteine through the conserved F or W. Fields, in order: J gene, clone size, V gene, D gene, CDR3 DNA, CDR3 protein. A D gene is named only where the DNA matches it firmly. Not all rows give a size; the values are once, few, many and, for expanded clones, a class.

TRBJ2-7,NA,TRBV2,TRBD1,TGTGCCAGCAGAGGGACAGTCGAGCAGTACTTC,CASRGTVEQYF
TRBJ1-5,NA,TRBV30,NA,TGTGCCTGGAGTGTAGCTGGCGGGGAGGGGAATCAGCCCCAGCATTTT,CAWSVAGGEGNQPQHF
TRBJ2-5,NA,TRBV28,TRBD2,TGTGCCAGCAGTTTGGGCTCCGGTAGCGGGAGTGGTCGGGAGACCCAGTACTTC,CASSLGSGSGSGRETQYF
TRBJ2-7,NA,TRBV28,NA,TGTGCCAGCAGTCTCAACTCGGGACACCTTTCCTACGAGCAGTACTTC,CASSLNSGHLSYEQYF
TRBJ2-7,NA,TRBV12-3/TRBV12-4,TRBD2,TGTGCCAGCCGCGGGGGGCACTCCTACGAGCAGTACTTC,CASRGGHSYEQYF
TRBJ1-1,NA,TRBV10-3,TRBD1,TGTGCCACCGAGGGACAGGGAGGCTCCACTGAAGCTTTCTTT,CATEGQGGSTEAFF
TRBJ2-7,NA,TRBV7-2,NA,TGTGCCAGCAGCTCTCGACTTACGGGCTCCTACGAGCAGTACTTC,CASSSRLTGSYEQYF
TRBJ1-2,NA,TRBV5-4,TRBD1,TGTGCCAGCAGCTTCACAGGGGGCGTCGGCTACACCTTC,CASSFTGGVGYTF
TRBJ1-2,NA,TRBV5-1,TRBD1,TGCGCCAGCAGCTTGGGACAGGGGGCGGACGGCTACACCTTC,CASSLGQGADGYTF
TRBJ2-1,NA,TRBV21-1,NA,TGTGCCAGCAAGAAAGCGGGGGGTGGGGAGCAGTTCTTC,CASKKAGGGEQFF
TRBJ2-7,NA,TRBV11-3,TRBD1,TGTGCCAGCAGCCGGGACAGGAGCTCCTACGAGCAGTACTTC,CASSRDRSSYEQYF
TRBJ1-5,once,TRBV30,TRBD1,TGTGCCTGGAGTGTGGGCAGGGGGCCCAATCAGCCCCAGCATTTT,CAWSVGRGPNQPQHF
TRBJ2-3,NA,TRBV5-1,TRBD1,TGCGCCAGCAGCTTTCTTTCGGGCAGGGGGACAGATACGCAGTATTTT,CASSFLSGRGTDTQYF
TRBJ1-1,NA,TRBV15,NA,TGTGCCACCAGCAGAGGACAGAATGGGGCGGCTTTCTTT,CATSRGQNGAAFF
TRBJ1-2,NA,TRBV3-1/TRBV3-2,NA,TGTGCCAGCAGTCGGACAGCCTATGGCTACACCTTC,CASSRTAYGYTF
TRBJ2-1,NA,TRBV6-5,TRBD1,TGTGCCAGCAGACATGACAGGGGTTCCTACAATGAGCAGTTCTTC,CASRHDRGSYNEQFF
TRBJ1-2,NA,TRBV12-3/TRBV12-4,NA,TGTGCCAGCAGTTTACCCGGGTGGAATGGCTACACCTTC,CASSLPGWNGYTF
TRBJ2-1,NA,TRBV7-2,NA,TGTGCCAGCAGCTTAGAAGGGGGTCGGAATGAGCAGTTCTTC,CASSLEGGRNEQFF
TRBJ2-7,NA,TRBV3-1/TRBV3-2,TRBD1,TGTGCCAGCACATCCTGGGACAGCTCCTACGAGCAGTACTTC,CASTSWDSSYEQYF
TRBJ1-1,NA,TRBV10-2,TRBD1,TGCGCCAGCAGTGACCCGGGACAGGGGGCAACTGAAGCTTTCTTT,CASSDPGQGATEAFF
TRBJ1-2,NA,TRBV6-5,TRBD1,TGTGCCAGCAGCAGACAGGGGGCCGGCTATGGCTACACCTTC,CASSRQGAGYGYTF
TRBJ2-7,NA,TRBV6-1,NA,TGTGCCAGCAGTGAAGCTCGCAGGCACGAGCAGTACTTC,CASSEARRHEQYF
TRBJ2-7,NA,TRBV24-1,TRBD2,TGTGCCAGCCGGACTAGCGGGAGTTGGAAGAACTACGAGCAGTACTTC,CASRTSGSWKNYEQYF
TRBJ2-7,NA,TRBV2,TRBD1,TGTGCCAGCAGGGATCCAGGGGGAACTTCCTACGAGCAGTACTTC,CASRDPGGTSYEQYF
TRBJ2-3,NA,TRBV7-6,TRBD2,TGTGCCAGCAGCTTAGGCCTCCCGGGGGGGCCCACAGATACGCAGTATTTT,CASSLGLPGGPTDTQYF
TRBJ2-7,NA,TRBV28,NA,TGTGCCAGCAGTTTACGTCGTGTTGGTCTAGCGAACTACGAGCAGTACTTC,CASSLRRVGLANYEQYF
TRBJ2-1,NA,TRBV5-4,NA,TGTGCCAGCAGCTTGGTCCTAGCTGCATACAATGAGCAGTTCTTC,CASSLVLAAYNEQFF
TRBJ1-6,NA,TRBV5-1,TRBD1,TGCGCCAGCAGCCCGGGGACAGGGGGAAGGTCACCCCTCCACTTT,CASSPGTGGRSPLHF
TRBJ1-1,NA,TRBV18,NA,TGTGCCAGCTCACCAGGGCGGGGTGTGAACACTGAAGCTTTCTTT,CASSPGRGVNTEAFF
TRBJ1-3,NA,TRBV30,TRBD1,TGTGCCTGGAGTGCAGGGGGCTCTGGAAACACCATATATTTT,CAWSAGGSGNTIYF
TRBJ2-1,NA,TRBV19,NA,TGTGCCAGTAGCAATTTGGGAGTAAACAATGAGCAGTTCTTC,CASSNLGVNNEQFF
TRBJ1-2,once,TRBV2,NA,TGTGCCAGCAACCGAAACGAGGGAGCGGCCTATGGCTACACCTTC,CASNRNEGAAYGYTF
TRBJ2-1,NA,TRBV4-2,NA,TGTGCCAGCAGCCAGGAGGGGACGGGCTACAATGAGCAGTTCTTC,CASSQEGTGYNEQFF
TRBJ1-6,NA,TRBV15,NA,TGTGCCACCAGTACCGGGACACTTTATAATTCACCCCTCCACTTT,CATSTGTLYNSPLHF
TRBJ2-7,NA,TRBV27,TRBD2,TGTGCCAGCAGTCAGCGAGGACTAGCTCCCTACGAGCAGTACTTC,CASSQRGLAPYEQYF
TRBJ1-4,NA,TRBV5-1,NA,TGCGCCAGCAGCCCGACGGGGACATCGGGTGAAAAACTGTTTTTT,CASSPTGTSGEKLFF
TRBJ1-5,NA,TRBV30,TRBD1,TGTGCCTGGAGTGTCAGGGGGATTAGCAATCAGCCCCAGCATTTT,CAWSVRGISNQPQHF
TRBJ2-4,NA,TRBV30,NA,TGTGCCTGGAGCCGGAGGGAGGGGGGAAACATTCAGTACTTC,CAWSRREGGNIQYF
TRBJ1-2,NA,TRBV7-2,NA,TGTGCCAGCAGCTTAGGATACAGGGAAGGCTATGGCTACACCTTC,CASSLGYREGYGYTF
TRBJ2-2,NA,TRBV5-1,NA,TGCGCCAGCAGCTTAATCGTGGGAGCCGGGGAGCTGTTTTTT,CASSLIVGAGELFF
TRBJ2-5,NA,TRBV19,NA,TGTGCCAGTAGTCCCCCAGGGGTCCTCGAGACCCAGTACTTC,CASSPPGVLETQYF
TRBJ2-1,NA,TRBV28,NA,TGTGCCAGCAGTCTTTCCCTAGGGGGTTACAATGAGCAGTTCTTC,CASSLSLGGYNEQFF
TRBJ2-7,NA,TRBV28,NA,TGTGCCAGCCTGGGGGGGCGTAGGGAGCAGTACTTC,CASLGGRREQYF
TRBJ2-2,NA,TRBV11-2,TRBD1,TGTGCCAGCAGCTTGACAGGGAAGAGTATCGGGGAGCTGTTTTTT,CASSLTGKSIGELFF
TRBJ1-1,NA,TRBV19,NA,TGTGCCAGTAGTAACGGTGGTGAAGCTTTCTTT,CASSNGGEAFF
TRBJ2-5,NA,TRBV7-7,TRBD2,TGTGCCAGCAGCTTAGGACTAGCGGGGGGGCAAGAGACCCAGTACTTC,CASSLGLAGGQETQYF
TRBJ2-3,once,TRBV15,NA,TGTGCCACCAGCAGAGGGGGGCGAGGCACAGATACGCAGTATTTT,CATSRGGRGTDTQYF
TRBJ1-5,NA,TRBV18,NA,TGTGCCAGCTCGCAACAGGGTGGTGGGACGAGCAATCAGCCCCAGCATTTT,CASSQQGGGTSNQPQHF
TRBJ2-7,NA,TRBV5-1,NA,TGCGCCAGCAGCTTGGTAGCAGGGGGGAACTACGAGCAGTACTTC,CASSLVAGGNYEQYF
TRBJ1-2,NA,TRBV27,NA,TGTGCCAGCAGTTTATACAGTAACTATGGCTACACCTTC,CASSLYSNYGYTF
TRBJ2-2,once,TRBV11-2,TRBD2,TGTGCCAGCAGCTTAGATCCCGCTAGCGGGGTTGCCGGGGAGCTGTTTTTT,CASSLDPASGVAGELFF
TRBJ2-4,NA,TRBV7-3,TRBD2,TGTGCCAGTCTCCTAGCGGGAGCTCGGGCCATTCAGTACTTC,CASLLAGARAIQYF
TRBJ1-5,NA,TRBV19,TRBD1,TGTGCCAGTAGAAGGACAGGGCCTGGGAGCAATCAGCCCCAGCATTTT,CASRRTGPGSNQPQHF
TRBJ2-2,once,TRBV30,TRBD1,TGTGCCTGGAGGGGACAGGGGGCTGGCACCGGGGAGCTGTTTTTT,CAWRGQGAGTGELFF
TRBJ2-3,once,TRBV6-2/TRBV6-3,NA,TGTGCCAGCAGTTCGCAGCAGCGGACGCAGTATTTT,CASSSQQRTQYF
TRBJ2-1,many,TRBV4-1,TRBD2,TGCGCCAGCAGCCAAGGACTAGCGGGCAGGAATGAGCAGTTCTTC,CASSQGLAGRNEQFF
TRBJ2-2,NA,TRBV7-9,NA,TGTGCCAGCAGCCGACAGGTGTACGGGGAGCTGTTTTTT,CASSRQVYGELFF
TRBJ2-7,NA,TRBV4-2,TRBD1,TGTGCCAGCAGCGCCCGGGACAGTTCCTACGAGCAGTACTTC,CASSARDSSYEQYF
TRBJ2-1,once,TRBV20-1,NA,TGCAGTGCACTGGAGCTTGGTGAGCAGTTCTTC,CSALELGEQFF